This T cell receptor (beta chain) was sequenced for a study of neurological immune-mediated disorders. The CDR3 runs to 12 residues. Germline CDR1 reads DFQATT; CDR2 reads SNEGSKA (reference sequence). Unmatched junction bases numbered 5, after V lost 6 bases and J lost 7 bases. PBMCs numbering 2 million and stored at -80 C yielded the unsorted libraries. 5'RACE employing 10-nucleotide random UMIs yielded the cDNA. TCRdb processed the 5' RACE reads anew with MiXCR; each CDR3 protein has one entry. Of roughly 21,000 distinct CDR3 sequences in the sample, roughly 15% were seen once. This clonotype was counted many times.

J is TRBJ2-7 and V is TRBV20-1; 11 positions agree with TRBD1. The sequenced material came from PBMCs. The TCR was taken from a female donor with HTLV-1-associated myelopathy (HAM/TSP). CDR3 residues: CSAKDRGLEQYF. In DNA form, the CDR3 reads TGCAGTGCAAAGGACAGGGGGCTTGAGCAGTACTTC.